This TCR beta chain appears in the sequencing data of a study of early T cells in non-severe SARS-CoV-2 infection (dated by TCRdb to about 2021). Some background on the complete study: Bulk RNA from unsorted whole blood was used for TCR sequencing, so alpha and beta chains could not be paired. What the work shows at the level of the full study, not this receptor alone: Matching against VDJdb was skewed toward anti-spike CD8 responses, likely underestimated virus-specific expansions, and missed private and CD4 specificities.

This clonotype is described as medium-sized (0.01 to 0.1%). Which antigen it targets is not known. The sample holds no much larger clone one base away, and base qualities are not on file. The study was a case-control design nested within a healthcare worker cohort in London, UK, with weekly nasopharyngeal swab PCR tests and blood sampling. Between 23 and 31 March 2020, the week of the UK lockdown, healthcare workers were enrolled and then followed up weekly for as long as 16 weeks. The library was generated by 5' RACE. Instrument used: NextSeq 500. To correct for sequencing error and PCR bias, the TCR library protocol tagged individual cDNA molecules with unique molecular identifiers. Sequencing covered both TCR alpha and beta chains, and within each sample the abundances of alpha and beta sequences were tightly co-correlated. The authors' analysis ran thus. Decombinator V4 was used to perform V gene, J gene and CDR3 annotation of TCR sequences. TCRs were defined as expanded if a significant change between any two time points was detected under a Poisson model with p below 0.0001. TCR abundances were normalised to the total number of TCRs sequenced per sample and were expressed as counts per million. TRAV1-2 paired with TRAJ12, TRAJ20 or TRAJ33 defined MAIT TCRs, while TRAV10 paired with TRAJ18 defined iNKT TCRs. VDJdb, accessed 1 November 2021, was searched for CMV, EBV and SARS-CoV-2 annotated TCRs, with TCRs annotated for multiple antigens excluded. TCRdb passed the public sequencing reads through fastp at Q25 and MiXCR, retaining productive beta sequences. For every CDR3 protein sequence, its rows merge into one entry that carries the most common genes and DNA. Here the V and J calls rest on TCRdb's processing, not on the authors' analysis. Across this sample there are 29,000 or so distinct CDR3 sequences, with about 4.8% seen only once. Jointly, the top ten make up roughly a tenth of the sample.

Clipping removes 0 bases from V and 8 bases from J, with 9 as the unmatched junction base count. The CDR3 starts with the cysteine, ends with the phenylalanine, and has 16 residues. Just CDR3 DNA is preserved here, 48 bases in frame from base 1. The germline V gene supplies CDR1 MNHEY and CDR2 SVGAGI. Source material: whole blood. This TCR was recovered from an adult who was a healthcare worker with PCR-confirmed SARS-CoV-2 infection or an uninfected control (not recorded which). The chain links TRBV6-5 with TRBJ1-4, with 7 middle bases fitting TRBD1. CDR3 sequence: CASSYSFPGQMEKLFF. Read as DNA, the sequence is TGTGCCAGCAGTTACTCGTTTCCGGGACAGATGGAAAAACTGTTTTTT.